This entry is about one T cell receptor beta chain. Its specificity is unknown. For TCR beta, cDNA was produced by 5'RACE template switching with UMIs. TCRdb re-called the 5' RACE reads; one entry per CDR3 protein, DNA not given. This repertoire includes 200,000 to 300,000 distinct CDR3 sequences. This specimen belongs to a study of T cells expressing NK-cell markers. Whole-study context: Out of eight donors sequenced, seven tested HCMV-seropositive and the remaining one seronegative.

This CDR3 is built from 13 residues. Germline values: CDR1 LGHNA, CDR2 YNFKEQ. General observations from the study: Dominant NKG2C+ clonotypes accounted for roughly 1.0-7.0% of CD8+ T cells in about 6 donors.

This chain joins TRBV4-2 and TRBJ2-7. Sample: blood T cells: a sorted CD56 or NKG2C T cell subset, CD4+ or CD8+ T cells, or bulk PBMC T cells (not recorded which). This sequence originates from a man aged 18 to 35 in good health. The CDR3 is CASSFRPQYEQYF.